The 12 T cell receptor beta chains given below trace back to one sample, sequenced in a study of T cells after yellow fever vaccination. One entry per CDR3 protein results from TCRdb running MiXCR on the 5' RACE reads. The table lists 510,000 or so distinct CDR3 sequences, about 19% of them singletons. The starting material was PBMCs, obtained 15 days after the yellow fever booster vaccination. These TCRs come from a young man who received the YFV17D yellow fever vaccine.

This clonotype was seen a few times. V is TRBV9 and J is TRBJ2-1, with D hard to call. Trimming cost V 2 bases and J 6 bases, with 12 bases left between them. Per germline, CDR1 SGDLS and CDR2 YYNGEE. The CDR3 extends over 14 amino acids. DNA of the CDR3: TGTGCCAGCAGCGTGACGCCCGGAACCAATGAGCAGTTCTTC. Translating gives CASSVTPGTNEQFF.

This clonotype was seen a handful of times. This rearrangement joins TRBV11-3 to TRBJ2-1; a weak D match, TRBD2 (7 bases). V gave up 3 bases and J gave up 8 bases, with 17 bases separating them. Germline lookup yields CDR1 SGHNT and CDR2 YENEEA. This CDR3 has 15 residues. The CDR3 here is CASSLGGGELYEQFF. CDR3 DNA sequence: TGTGCCAGCAGCTTGGGGGGGGGCGAGCTGTATGAGCAGTTCTTC.

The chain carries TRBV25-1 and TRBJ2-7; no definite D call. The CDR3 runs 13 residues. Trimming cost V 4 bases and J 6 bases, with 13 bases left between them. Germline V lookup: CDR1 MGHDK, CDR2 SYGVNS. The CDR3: CASSVGAGSEQYF. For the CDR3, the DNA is TGTGCCAGCAGTGTTGGCGCCGGTAGCGAGCAGTACTTC.

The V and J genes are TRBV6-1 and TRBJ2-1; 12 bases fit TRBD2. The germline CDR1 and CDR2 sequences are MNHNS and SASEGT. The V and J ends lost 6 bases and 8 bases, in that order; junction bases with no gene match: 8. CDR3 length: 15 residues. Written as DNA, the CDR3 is TGTGCCAGCAGGACCGGGACTAGCGGGTCGGATGAGCAGTTCTTC. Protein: CASRTGTSGSDEQFF.

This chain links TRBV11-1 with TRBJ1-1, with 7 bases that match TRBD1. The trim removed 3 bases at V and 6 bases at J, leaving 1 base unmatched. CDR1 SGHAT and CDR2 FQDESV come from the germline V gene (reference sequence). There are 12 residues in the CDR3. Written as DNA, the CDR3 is TGTGCCAGCAGCTTCCAGGGGGCTGAAGCTTTCTTT. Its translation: CASSFQGAEAFF.

This CDR3 reads CASSPDRAESEQYF. As DNA, the CDR3 is TGTGCCAGCAGCCCAGACAGGGCCGAATCCGAGCAGTACTTC. V is TRBV7-2 and J is TRBJ2-7; 7 bases are shared with TRBD1. Germline V gene data show CDR1 as SGHTA and CDR2 as FQGNSA. The CDR3 covers 14 residues. V dropped 5 bases and J dropped 6; count of bases not matched to a gene: 10. Looking up the rest from reference TRBV7-2 and TRBJ2-7 gives the full variable domain: GAGVSQSPSNKVTEKGKDVELRCDPISGHTALYWYRQSLGQGLEFLIYFQGNSAPDKSGLPSDRFSAERTGGSVSTLTIQRTQQEDSAVYLCASSPDRAESEQYFGPGTRLTVT.

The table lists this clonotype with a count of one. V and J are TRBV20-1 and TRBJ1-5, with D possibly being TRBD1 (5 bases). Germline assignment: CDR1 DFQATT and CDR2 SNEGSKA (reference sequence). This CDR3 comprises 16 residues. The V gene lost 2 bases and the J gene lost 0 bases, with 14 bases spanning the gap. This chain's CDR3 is CSARSLVGGSNQPQHF. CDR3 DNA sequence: TGCAGTGCTAGATCACTTGTGGGGGGTAGCAATCAGCCCCAGCATTTT.

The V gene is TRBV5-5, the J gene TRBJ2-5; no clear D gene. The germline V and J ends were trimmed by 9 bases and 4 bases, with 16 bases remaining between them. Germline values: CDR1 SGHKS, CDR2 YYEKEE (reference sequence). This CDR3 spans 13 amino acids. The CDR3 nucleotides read TGTGCCATTAGTCCCGGGTTGGGAGAGACCCAGTACTTC. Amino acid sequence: CAISPGLGETQYF.

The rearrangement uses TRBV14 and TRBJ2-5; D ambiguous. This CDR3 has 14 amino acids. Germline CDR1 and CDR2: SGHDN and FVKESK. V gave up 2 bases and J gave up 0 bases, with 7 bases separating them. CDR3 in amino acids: CASSQRRYQETQYF. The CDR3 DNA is TGTGCCAGCAGCCAAAGGCGTTACCAAGAGACCCAGTACTTC.

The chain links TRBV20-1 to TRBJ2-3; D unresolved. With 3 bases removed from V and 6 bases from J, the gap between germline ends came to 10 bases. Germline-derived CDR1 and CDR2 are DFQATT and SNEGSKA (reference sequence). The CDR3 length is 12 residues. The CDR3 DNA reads TGCAGTGCTAGTGGTCCCCGGGATACGCAGTATTTT. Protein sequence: CSASGPRDTQYF.

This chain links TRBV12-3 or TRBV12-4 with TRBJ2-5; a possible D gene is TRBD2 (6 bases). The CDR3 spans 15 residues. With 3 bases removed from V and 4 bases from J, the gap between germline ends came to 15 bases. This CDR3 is CASSFGSGDRETQYF. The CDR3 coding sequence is TGTGCCAGCAGTTTTGGGTCGGGAGATAGAGAGACCCAGTACTTC.

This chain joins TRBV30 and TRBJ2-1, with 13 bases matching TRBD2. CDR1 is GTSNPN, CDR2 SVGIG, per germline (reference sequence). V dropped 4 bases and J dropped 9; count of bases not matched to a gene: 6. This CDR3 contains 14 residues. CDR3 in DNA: TGTGCCTGGAACCTGGGACTAGCGGGAAGTGAGCAGTTCTTC. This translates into CAWNLGLAGSEQFF.